Listed below are T cell receptor beta chains from one sample, sequenced in a study of blood T cell repertoires in COVID-19. Generated by immunoSEQ multiplex PCR, the TCRdb table keeps only in-frame clones and is missing some. The sample gives 150,000 to 200,000 clones, over 70% of which show up once; around 15% is in the top ten. The sample taken for sequencing was peripheral blood. The source is a man in his 60s with active or convalescent COVID-19. Each CDR3 is given with its conserved first and last residue. The D gene is left open where the match is weak. Clone size, where shown, is once, few, many, or a class for clones that have expanded.

len,d_gene,v_gene,j_gene,abundance,CDR3aa,CDR3nt
14,TRBD2,TRBV4-2,TRBJ2-7,NA,CASSQDGGRYEQYF,TGTGCCAGCAGCCAAGACGGCGGGAGGTACGAGCAGTACTTC
14,NA,TRBV28,TRBJ2-7,NA,CASSFNRYPYEQYF,TGTGCCAGCAGTTTCAACAGGTACCCCTACGAGCAGTACTTC
14,NA,TRBV5-6,TRBJ1-5,NA,CASSKQMGLGPQHF,TGTGCCAGCAGCAAGCAAATGGGTCTAGGGCCCCAGCATTTT
15,NA,TRBV3-1/TRBV3-2,TRBJ2-3,NA,CASSHVAESTDTQYF,TGTGCCAGCAGCCACGTAGCGGAAAGCACAGATACGCAGTATTTT
11,NA,TRBV28,TRBJ1-1,NA,CASKGLREAFF,TGTGCCAGCAAGGGACTTCGTGAAGCTTTCTTT
14,TRBD1,TRBV28,TRBJ1-2,NA,CASSPVTGGFGYTF,TGTGCCAGCAGCCCCGTGACAGGGGGCTTTGGCTACACCTTC
13,TRBD1,TRBV28,TRBJ1-3,NA,CASSFRGSDTIYF,TGTGCCAGCAGTTTCAGGGGGTCGGACACCATATATTTT
14,NA,TRBV5-8,TRBJ2-4,NA,CASSLIGPQNIQYF,TGTGCCAGCAGCTTAATTGGGCCTCAAAACATTCAGTACTTC
14,TRBD1,TRBV5-8,TRBJ2-5,NA,CASSLGQGEETQYF,TGTGCCAGCAGCCTCGGACAGGGGGAAGAGACCCAGTACTTC
16,NA,TRBV7-9,TRBJ2-1,NA,CASSLARRAPYNEQFF,TGTGCCAGCAGCTTAGCGCGGAGGGCCCCCTACAATGAGCAGTTCTTC
15,NA,TRBV7-9,TRBJ2-2,NA,CASSRGTTNTGELFF,TGTGCCAGCAGCAGGGGGACTACGAACACCGGGGAGCTGTTTTTT
15,NA,TRBV28,TRBJ1-2,NA,CASSFGVVEGYGYTF,TGTGCCAGCAGTTTTGGGGTAGTGGAGGGTTATGGCTACACCTTC
13,NA,TRBV30,TRBJ2-1,NA,CAFRVPEGNEQFF,TGTGCCTTTCGGGTGCCCGAGGGCAATGAGCAGTTCTTC
13,TRBD1,TRBV27,TRBJ1-2,NA,CASSLQQGYGYTF,TGTGCCAGCAGTTTACAACAGGGGTATGGCTACACCTTC
15,TRBD1,TRBV11-2,TRBJ1-1,NA,CASSLSPTGPTEAFF,TGTGCCAGCAGCTTATCCCCGACAGGGCCCACTGAAGCTTTCTTT
14,TRBD1,TRBV7-2,TRBJ1-5,once,CASSIGQDNQPQHF,TGTGCCAGCAGCATCGGACAGGACAATCAGCCCCAGCATTTT
15,TRBD1,TRBV5-1,TRBJ2-7,NA,CASSPGDRGDHEQYF,TGCGCCAGCAGCCCCGGCGACAGGGGGGACCACGAGCAGTACTTC
17,NA,TRBV11-2,TRBJ2-2,NA,CASSFRDSSLGTGELFF,TGTGCCAGCAGCTTCCGGGACTCCAGCCTGGGCACCGGGGAGCTGTTTTTT
17,TRBD2,TRBV6-6,TRBJ2-7,NA,CASSRLGTSGGSYEQYF,TGTGCCAGCAGTCGACTAGGGACTAGCGGGGGCTCCTACGAGCAGTACTTC
12,NA,TRBV18,TRBJ1-5,NA,CASSPGSQPQHF,TGTGCCAGCTCACCAGGGAGTCAGCCCCAGCATTTT
13,NA,TRBV5-1,TRBJ2-3,NA,CATQRGGTDTQYF,TGCGCCACCCAACGAGGAGGCACAGATACGCAGTATTTT
16,TRBD2,TRBV6-5,TRBJ2-5,NA,CASSYPRGGMGETQYF,TGTGCCAGCAGTTACCCTCGGGGGGGTATGGGGGAGACCCAGTACTTC
13,NA,TRBV13,TRBJ2-2,NA,CASSQTARGGLFF,TGTGCCAGCAGTCAGACCGCCCGGGGAGGGCTGTTTTTT
16,NA,TRBV4-3,TRBJ2-3,NA,CASSQDIGTSTDTQYF,TGCGCCAGCAGCCAAGATATCGGGACTAGCACAGATACGCAGTATTTT
14,TRBD2,TRBV29-1,TRBJ2-3,NA,CSVQAGGPGDTQYF,TGCAGCGTACAAGCGGGAGGGCCGGGAGATACGCAGTATTTT
18,TRBD2,TRBV19,TRBJ2-5,many,CASSKPPGLAGRQETQYF,TGTGCCAGTAGTAAACCCCCGGGACTAGCGGGAAGGCAAGAGACCCAGTACTTC
13,TRBD1,TRBV7-3,TRBJ2-6,once,CASRGPGANVLTF,TGTGCCAGTAGGGGGCCTGGGGCCAACGTCCTGACTTTC
17,NA,TRBV6-2/TRBV6-3,TRBJ2-6,NA,CASSYSAGITGANVLTF,TGTGCCAGCAGTTACTCAGCAGGGATCACTGGGGCCAACGTCCTGACTTTC
14,TRBD1,TRBV10-3,TRBJ2-7,NA,CAIRAGTGRYEQYF,TGTGCCATCAGGGCCGGGACAGGGAGGTACGAGCAGTACTTC
13,NA,TRBV7-2,TRBJ1-4,NA,CASGQGPLEKLFF,TGTGCCAGCGGCCAGGGGCCTCTAGAAAAACTGTTTTTT